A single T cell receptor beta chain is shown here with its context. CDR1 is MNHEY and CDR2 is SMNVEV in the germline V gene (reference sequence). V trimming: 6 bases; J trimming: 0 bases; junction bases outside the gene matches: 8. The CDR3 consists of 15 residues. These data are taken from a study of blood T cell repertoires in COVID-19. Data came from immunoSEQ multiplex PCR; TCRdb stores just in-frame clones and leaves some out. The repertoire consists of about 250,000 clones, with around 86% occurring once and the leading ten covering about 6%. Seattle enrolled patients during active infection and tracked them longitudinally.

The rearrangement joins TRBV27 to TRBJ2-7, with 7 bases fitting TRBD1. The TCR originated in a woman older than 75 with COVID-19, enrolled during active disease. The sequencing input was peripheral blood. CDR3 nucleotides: TGTGCCAGCAGAGCCGGGACAGTGAACTCCTACGAGCAGTACGTC. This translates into CASRAGTVNSYEQYV.